This T cell receptor (beta chain) was profiled in a study of blood T cell repertoires in COVID-19. The participants were between roughly 18 and 100 years old and came from 24 US areas. Participant reports of clinical history set cohort assignment. Cohort 3 donors were reported recovered after two negative PCRs, clearance, or symptom resolution. TCRdb keeps only in-frame clones here, not all; method: immunoSEQ multiplex PCR. The top ten clones hold approximately 2.5% of a sample with about 260,000 clones, more than 80% of them seen once. The TCR originated in a young woman who had recovered from COVID-19. What was sequenced was PBMCs or T cells enriched from blood (not recorded which).

The CDR3 protein is CSASFSGNYEQYF. Here the CDR3 DNA reads TGCAGTGCTAGTTTTAGCGGGAACTACGAGCAGTACTTC. The chain combines TRBV20-1 with TRBJ2-7, with TRBD2 matching over 8 bases. V gave up 3 bases and J gave up 3 bases; unmatched junction bases: 4. The CDR3 has 13 residues. CDR1 is DFQATT and CDR2 is SNEGSKA in the germline V gene (reference sequence).